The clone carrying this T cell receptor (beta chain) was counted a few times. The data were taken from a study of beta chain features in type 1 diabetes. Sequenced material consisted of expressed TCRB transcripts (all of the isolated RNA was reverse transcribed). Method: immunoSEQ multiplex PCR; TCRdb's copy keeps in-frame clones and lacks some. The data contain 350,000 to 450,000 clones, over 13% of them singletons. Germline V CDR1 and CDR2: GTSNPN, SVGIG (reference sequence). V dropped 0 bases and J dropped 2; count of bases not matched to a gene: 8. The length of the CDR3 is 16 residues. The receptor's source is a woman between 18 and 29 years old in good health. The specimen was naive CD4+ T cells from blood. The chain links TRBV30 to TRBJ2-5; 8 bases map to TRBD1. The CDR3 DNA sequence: TGTGCCTGGAGTGTAGGGGCAGGGGGCCTACAAGAGACCCAGTACTTC. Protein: CAWSVGAGGLQETQYF.